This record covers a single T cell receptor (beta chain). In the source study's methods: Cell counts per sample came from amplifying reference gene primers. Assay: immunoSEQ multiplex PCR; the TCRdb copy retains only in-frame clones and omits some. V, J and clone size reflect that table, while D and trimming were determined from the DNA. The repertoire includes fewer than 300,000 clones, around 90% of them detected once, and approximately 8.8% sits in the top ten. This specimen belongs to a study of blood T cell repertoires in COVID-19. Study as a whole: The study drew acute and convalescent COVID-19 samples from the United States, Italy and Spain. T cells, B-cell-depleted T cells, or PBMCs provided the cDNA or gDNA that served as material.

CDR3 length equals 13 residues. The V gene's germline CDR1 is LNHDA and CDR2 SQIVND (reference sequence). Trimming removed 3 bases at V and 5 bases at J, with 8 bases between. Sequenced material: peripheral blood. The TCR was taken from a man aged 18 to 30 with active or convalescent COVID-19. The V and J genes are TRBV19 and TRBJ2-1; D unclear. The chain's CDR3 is CASSMSDNNEQFF. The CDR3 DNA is TGTGCCAGTAGTATGAGTGACAACAATGAGCAGTTCTTC.